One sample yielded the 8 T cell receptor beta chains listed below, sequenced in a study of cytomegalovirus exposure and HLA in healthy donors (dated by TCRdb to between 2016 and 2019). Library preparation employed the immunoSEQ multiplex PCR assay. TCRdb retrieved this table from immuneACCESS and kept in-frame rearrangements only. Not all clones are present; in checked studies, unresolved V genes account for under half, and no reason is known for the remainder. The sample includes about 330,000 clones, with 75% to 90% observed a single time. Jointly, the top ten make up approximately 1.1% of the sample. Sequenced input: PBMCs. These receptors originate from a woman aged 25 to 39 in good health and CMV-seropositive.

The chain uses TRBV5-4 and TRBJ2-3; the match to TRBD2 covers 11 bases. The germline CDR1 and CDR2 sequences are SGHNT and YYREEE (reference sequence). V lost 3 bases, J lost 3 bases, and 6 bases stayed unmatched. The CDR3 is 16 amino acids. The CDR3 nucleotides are TGTGCCAGCAGCTCCCTTAGCGGGGGGGTTACAGATACGCAGTATTTT. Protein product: CASSSLSGGVTDTQYF. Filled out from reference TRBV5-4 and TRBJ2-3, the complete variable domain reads ETGVTQSPTHLIKTRGQQVTLRCSSQSGHNTVSWYQQALGQGPQFIFQYYREEENGRGNFPPRFSGLQFPNYSSELNVNALELDDSALYLCASSSLSGGVTDTQYFGPGTRLTVL.

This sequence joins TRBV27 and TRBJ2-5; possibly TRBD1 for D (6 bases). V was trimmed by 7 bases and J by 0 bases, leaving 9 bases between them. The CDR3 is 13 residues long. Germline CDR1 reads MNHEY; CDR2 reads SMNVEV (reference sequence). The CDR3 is CASMGHNQETQYF. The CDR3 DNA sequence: TGTGCCAGCATGGGACACAACCAAGAGACCCAGTACTTC.

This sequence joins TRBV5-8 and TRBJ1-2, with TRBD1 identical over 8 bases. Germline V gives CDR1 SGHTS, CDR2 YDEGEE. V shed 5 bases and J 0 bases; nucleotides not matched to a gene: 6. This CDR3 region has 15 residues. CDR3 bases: TGTGCCAGCAGACCCTGGACAGGGACTAACTATGGCTACACCTTC. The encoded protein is CASRPWTGTNYGYTF.

The CDR3 DNA is TGTGCCAGCAGTTTACAGGGGGCCACTGAAGCTTTCTTT. Translating it yields CASSLQGATEAFF. The chain uses TRBV28 and TRBJ1-1; TRBD1 aligns across 8 bases. The junction had 0 bases not matched to a gene; V was cut back by 2 bases and J by 4 bases. This CDR3 has 13 residues. Per germline, CDR1 MDHEN and CDR2 SYDVKM.

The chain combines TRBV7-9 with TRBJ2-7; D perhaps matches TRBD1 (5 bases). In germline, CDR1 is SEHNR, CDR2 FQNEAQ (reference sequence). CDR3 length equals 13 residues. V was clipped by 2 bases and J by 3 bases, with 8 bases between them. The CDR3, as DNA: TGTGCCAGCAGCTTATTAGGGGTCTACGAGCAGTACTTC. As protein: CASSLLGVYEQYF.

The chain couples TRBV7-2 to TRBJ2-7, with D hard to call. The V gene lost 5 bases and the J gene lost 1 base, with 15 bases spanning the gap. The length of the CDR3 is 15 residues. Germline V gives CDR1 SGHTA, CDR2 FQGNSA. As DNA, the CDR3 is TGTGCCAGCAGCCAGACACCCGCCACTTCCTACGAGCAGTACTTC. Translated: CASSQTPATSYEQYF.

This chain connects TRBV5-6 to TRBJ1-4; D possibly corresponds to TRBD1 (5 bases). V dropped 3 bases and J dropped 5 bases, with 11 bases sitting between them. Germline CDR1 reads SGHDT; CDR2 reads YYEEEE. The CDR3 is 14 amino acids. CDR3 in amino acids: CASSSPGVNEKLFF. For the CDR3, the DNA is TGTGCCAGCAGCTCCCCGGGGGTGAATGAAAAACTGTTTTTT. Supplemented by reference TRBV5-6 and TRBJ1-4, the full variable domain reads DAGVTQSPTHLIKTRGQQVTLRCSPKSGHDTVSWYQQALGQGPQFIFQYYEEEERQRGNFPDRFSGHQFPNYSSELNVNALLLGDSALYLCASSSPGVNEKLFFGSGTQLSVL.

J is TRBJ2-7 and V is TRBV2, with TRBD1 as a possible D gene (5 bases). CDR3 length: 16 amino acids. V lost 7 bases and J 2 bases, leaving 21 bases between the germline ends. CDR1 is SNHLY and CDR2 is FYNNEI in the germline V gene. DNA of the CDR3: TGTGCCAGCACTCAGGTGCAGGGTCTGGGGACCTACGAGCAGTACTTC. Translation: CASTQVQGLGTYEQYF.